The 21 T cell receptor beta chains given below trace back to one sample, sequenced in a study of response to subunit inactivated influenza vaccine. TCRdb re-analysed the RT-PCR reads in MiXCR, keeping a single row per CDR3 protein. The sample lists 540,000 or so distinct CDR3 sequences; 10% to 15% were seen once. Sequences were derived from PBMCs from blood, sampled roughly 47 days after vaccination. All receptors come from a man aged 45-60 years who received an inactivated influenza vaccine.

This clonotype was detected a few times. V gene TRBV20-1 combines with J gene TRBJ2-3; 12 bases are shared with TRBD2. Germline V gives CDR1 DFQATT, CDR2 SNEGSKA (reference sequence). Germline trimming cut 0 bases from V and 5 bases from J; bases unmatched to any gene: 9. This CDR3 has 17 residues. The CDR3 nucleotides read TGCAGTGCTAGAGATCCTAGCGGGGGGGCCTTCGGAGATACGCAGTATTTT. The encoded protein is CSARDPSGGAFGDTQYF.

This clonotype was counted only a few times. V gene TRBV4-3 combines with J gene TRBJ1-6; 8 bases line up with TRBD1. This CDR3 spans 14 amino acids. The V gene end was trimmed by 1 base and the J gene end by 9 bases; junction bases not matched to a gene: 2. The germline gives CDR1 LGHNA, CDR2 YSLEER. The CDR3 reads CASSQAGGGSPLHF. CDR3 in DNA: TGCGCCAGCAGCCAAGCAGGGGGCGGTTCACCCCTCCACTTT.

The chain carries TRBV28 and TRBJ2-2; D gene uncertain. Germline V gene sequence: CDR1 MDHEN, CDR2 SYDVKM. This CDR3 spans 13 amino acids. V was clipped by 11 bases and J by 4 bases, with 14 bases between them. The CDR3 reads CARADPLTGELFF. The CDR3 bases are TGTGCCCGGGCGGACCCTCTCACCGGGGAGCTGTTTTTT.

This clonotype was observed at least ten times. The rearrangement links TRBV4-2 to TRBJ2-7, with D perhaps matching TRBD2 (5 bases). Trimming shortened V by 1 base and J by 2 bases, and 12 bases separated the two germline ends. The germline V gene encodes CDR1 LGHNA and CDR2 YNFKEQ. The CDR3 spans 15 residues. The DNA for the CDR3 is TGTGCCAGCAGCCAAGCCGGGATCAGCGCCTACGAGCAGTACTTC. Protein sequence: CASSQAGISAYEQYF.

This clonotype has ten or more counts. V is TRBV6-1 and J is TRBJ1-5; tentatively, D is TRBD1 (5 bases). The germline V gene encodes CDR1 MNHNS and CDR2 SASEGT. CDR3 size: 14 residues. Trimming took off 6 bases at V and 2 bases at J, with 11 bases between the two ends. The CDR3 region has the DNA TGTGCCAGCAGCCTCCGGGGGGGCAATCAGCCCCAGCATTTT. Protein product: CASSLRGGNQPQHF.

A few counts support this clonotype. The chain uses TRBV12-3 or TRBV12-4 and TRBJ2-7; D perhaps matches TRBD1 (6 bases). The ends were cut back, 5 bases at V and 0 bases at J, with 11 bases in the middle. The CDR3 is 14 residues long. The CDR3 is CASSAWTDSYEQYF. DNA for the CDR3: TGTGCCAGCAGTGCCTGGACAGACTCCTACGAGCAGTACTTC.

The chain employs TRBV12-3 or TRBV12-4 and TRBJ2-3, with 9 bases lining up with TRBD2. This CDR3 is 12 amino acids long. The trim removed 5 bases at V and 10 bases at J, leaving 4 bases unmatched. DNA of the CDR3: TGTGCCAGCAGTCCCAGGACTAGCGCGCAGTATTTT. Translation: CASSPRTSAQYF.

V usage is TRBV7-2 and J usage is TRBJ2-1, with TRBD2 identical over 12 bases. The germline V gene has CDR1 SGHTA and CDR2 FQGNSA. The CDR3 sequence is 16 residues long. The junction had 6 bases not matched to a gene; V was cut back by 5 bases and J by 4 bases. Here the CDR3 DNA reads TGTGCCAGCAGCCTCGCTAGCGGGAGGGTTTACAATGAGCAGTTCTTC. Translating it yields CASSLASGRVYNEQFF. The full variable domain, with the rest looked up from reference TRBV7-2 and TRBJ2-1, is GAGVSQSPSNKVTEKGKDVELRCDPISGHTALYWYRQSLGQGLEFLIYFQGNSAPDKSGLPSDRFSAERTGGSVSTLTIQRTQQEDSAVYLCASSLASGRVYNEQFFGPGTRLTVL.

This clonotype was recorded at least ten times. V and J are TRBV29-1 and TRBJ1-1; tentative D call: TRBD1 (5 bases). The CDR3 is made up of 12 amino acids. V was trimmed by 6 bases and J by 9 bases, leaving 17 bases between them. Germline CDR1 reads SQVTM; CDR2 reads ANQGSEA. The CDR3 is CSVGGYRGQAFF. CDR3 bases: TGCAGCGTGGGGGGTTATAGGGGACAAGCTTTCTTT.

This clonotype appeared a few times. CDR3 coding DNA: TGCGCCAGCAGCCAACTGGGAAGCGGGAGGGCCTCGTCCGAGCAGTACTTC. This sequence encodes CASSQLGSGRASSEQYF. The chain links TRBV4-3 to TRBJ2-7, with 10 bases aligning to TRBD2. The CDR3 runs to 17 residues. After removal of 2 bases from V and 6 bases from J, the junction contained 13 bases not matched to a gene. Germline loops: CDR1 LGHNA, CDR2 YSLEER.

The chain combines TRBV3-1 with TRBJ2-7; 7 bases are shared with TRBD1. The CDR3 contains 16 residues. Per the germline V gene, CDR1 is LGHDT and CDR2 is YNNKEL (reference sequence). Germline trimming cut 0 bases from V and 2 bases from J; bases unmatched to any gene: 7. The CDR3 DNA is TGTGCCAGCAGCCAAGACTGGACAGGAGTACCCTACGAGCAGTACTTC. This codes for CASSQDWTGVPYEQYF.

This clonotype was counted between two and nine times. V and J are TRBV12-3 or TRBV12-4 and TRBJ2-5; 8 bases match TRBD2. Trimming cost V 4 bases and J 4 bases; bases outside gene matches: 5. This CDR3 comprises 14 residues. The CDR3 DNA follows: TGTGCCAGCAGTTCGACCGGGACTAGAGAGACCCAGTACTTC. It encodes CASSSTGTRETQYF.

This clonotype has only a few counts. This sequence joins TRBV6-2 or TRBV6-3 and TRBJ2-5; 10 bases fit TRBD2. Germline CDR1 reads MNHEY; CDR2 reads SVGEGT. The CDR3 loop spans 18 amino acids. V was clipped by 6 bases and J by 5 bases; unmatched bases: 18. CDR3 DNA: TGTGCCAGCAGACGCACACCCGGACTAGCGGAGGTTGGGGAGACCCAGTACTTC. Its translation: CASRRTPGLAEVGETQYF.

The table lists this clonotype with a few counts. This chain joins TRBV7-9 and TRBJ2-2; 9 nucleotides agree with TRBD2. V was clipped by 5 bases and J by 0 bases; unmatched bases: 4. The germline V gene has CDR1 SEHNR and CDR2 FQNEAQ (reference sequence). This CDR3 spans 16 amino acids. The CDR3, as DNA: TGTGCCAGCAGCGCGCGGACTAGCGCGAACACCGGGGAGCTGTTTTTT. Translation gives CASSARTSANTGELFF.

The rearrangement uses TRBV10-3 and TRBJ2-5; D is undetermined. Trimming shortened V by 0 bases and J by 1 base, and 0 bases separated the two germline ends. The CDR3 runs to 12 residues. From germline, CDR1 is ENHRY and CDR2 SYGVKD. Here the CDR3 DNA reads TGTGCCATCAGTGAGTCCCAAGAGACCCAGTACTTC. Protein sequence: CAISESQETQYF.

This clonotype was found a few times. The chain carries TRBV30 and TRBJ1-5; D might be TRBD1 (6 bases). V was trimmed by 2 bases and J by 4 bases, leaving 9 bases between them. Germline V lookup: CDR1 GTSNPN, CDR2 SVGIG (reference sequence). CDR3 size: 13 residues. The CDR3 sequence is CAWSIQGNQPQHF. CDR3 nucleotide sequence: TGTGCCTGGAGTATCCAGGGGAATCAGCCCCAGCATTTT.

In this sample, this clonotype turned up many times. V gene TRBV6-1 combines with J gene TRBJ1-2; weak D call: TRBD1 (5 bases). Per germline, CDR1 MNHNS and CDR2 SASEGT. The CDR3 sequence is 14 residues long. Trimming took off 7 bases at V and 6 bases at J, with 18 bases between the two ends. CDR3: CASTASGGWDGYTF. DNA of the CDR3: TGTGCCAGCACCGCCTCGGGGGGGTGGGATGGCTACACCTTC.

This clonotype was detected only a few times. This chain joins TRBV7-2 and TRBJ2-3, with D perhaps given as TRBD1 or TRBD2 (5 bases each). V was cut by 4 bases and J by 8 bases, with 16 bases left in between. This CDR3 spans 14 amino acids. Looked up from germline, CDR1 is SGHTA and CDR2 is FQGNSA. The CDR3 DNA reads TGTGCCAGCAGCTCGGGGCAGATCCCGGCTACGCAGTATTTT. This codes for CASSSGQIPATQYF.

This clonotype was counted only a few times. V usage is TRBV20-1 and J usage is TRBJ2-1; D is undetermined. The CDR3 covers 11 residues. CDR1 is DFQATT and CDR2 is SNEGSKA in the germline V gene (reference sequence). V lost 7 bases and J 4 bases, leaving 8 bases between the germline ends. CDR3 loop: CSEGFYNEQFF. CDR3 coding DNA: TGCAGTGAAGGATTTTACAATGAGCAGTTCTTC.

The chain has TRBV9 and TRBJ1-1; 10 positions agree with TRBD1. The CDR3 has 19 amino acids. V was pared by 3 bases and J by 0 bases, with 14 bases of the junction left unmatched. Germline-derived CDR1 and CDR2 are SGDLS and YYNGEE. The CDR3: CASSAPVDRGGSMNTEAFF. CDR3 nucleotide sequence: TGTGCCAGCAGCGCCCCCGTGGACAGGGGGGGATCCATGAACACTGAAGCTTTCTTT.

This clonotype was observed a handful of times. The chain couples TRBV20-1 to TRBJ2-2, with 8 bases aligning to TRBD2. The germline gives CDR1 DFQATT, CDR2 SNEGSKA (reference sequence). This CDR3 contains 15 residues. The V gene end was trimmed by 6 bases and the J gene end by 6 bases; junction bases not matched to a gene: 12. The CDR3 sequence: CSAPGTSNIPGELFF. DNA for the CDR3: TGCAGTGCCCCCGGGACTAGTAACATTCCCGGGGAGCTGTTTTTT.